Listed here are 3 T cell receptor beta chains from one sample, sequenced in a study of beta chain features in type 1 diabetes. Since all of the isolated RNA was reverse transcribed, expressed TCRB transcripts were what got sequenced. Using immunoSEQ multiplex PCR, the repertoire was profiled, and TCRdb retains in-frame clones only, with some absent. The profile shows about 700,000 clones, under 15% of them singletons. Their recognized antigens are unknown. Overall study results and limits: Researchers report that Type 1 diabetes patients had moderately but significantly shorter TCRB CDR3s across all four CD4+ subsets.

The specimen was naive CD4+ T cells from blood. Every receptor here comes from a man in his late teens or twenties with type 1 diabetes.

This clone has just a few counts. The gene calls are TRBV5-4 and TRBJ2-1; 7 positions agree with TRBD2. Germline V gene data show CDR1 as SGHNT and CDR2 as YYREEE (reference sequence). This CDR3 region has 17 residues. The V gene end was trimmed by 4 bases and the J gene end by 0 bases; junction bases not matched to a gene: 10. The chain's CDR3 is CASSPTGGISSYNEQFF. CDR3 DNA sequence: TGTGCCAGCAGCCCTACCGGGGGGATAAGCTCCTACAATGAGCAGTTCTTC.

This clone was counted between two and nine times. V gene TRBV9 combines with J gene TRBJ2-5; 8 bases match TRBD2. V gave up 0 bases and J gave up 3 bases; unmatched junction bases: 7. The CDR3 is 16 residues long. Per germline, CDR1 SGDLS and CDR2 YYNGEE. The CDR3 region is CASSVGALLAEETQYF. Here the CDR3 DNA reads TGTGCCAGCAGCGTAGGGGCCCTACTAGCGGAAGAGACCCAGTACTTC.

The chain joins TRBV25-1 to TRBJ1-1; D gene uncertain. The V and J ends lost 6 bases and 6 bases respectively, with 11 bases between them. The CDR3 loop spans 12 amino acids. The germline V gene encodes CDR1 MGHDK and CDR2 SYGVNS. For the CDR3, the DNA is TGTGCCAGCAGGAGCGCAACCGCTGAAGCTTTCTTT. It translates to CASRSATAEAFF.